What follows describes a single T cell receptor (beta chain). Its antigen is currently unknown. Clones were sequenced by immunoSEQ multiplex PCR, and TCRdb holds only the in-frame ones, with some missing. The repertoire consists of about 97,000 clones, with about 88% occurring once and the leading ten covering 2.8%. This entry is derived from a study of T cell responses to AZD1222 COVID-19 vaccine. General study results and limits: Donors were chiefly white British, with a greater number of females, and clonal diversity was perhaps underestimated.

Germline V gene sequence: CDR1 LNHDA, CDR2 SQIVND (reference sequence). This CDR3 has 16 amino acids. J lost 1 base, V lost 5 bases, and 9 bases had no gene match. This sequence was found in an adult in good health. This rearrangement joins TRBV19 to TRBJ1-1; 8 bases match TRBD1. The sample here was peripheral blood, taken on day 0 of AZD1222 vaccination. The CDR3 here is CASSLIPGTGNTEAFF. CDR3 nucleotides: TGTGCCAGTAGTTTGATACCTGGGACAGGGAACACTGAAGCTTTCTTT. The entire variable domain, with the rest obtained from reference TRBV19 and TRBJ1-1, is as follows: DGGITQSPKYLFRKEGQNVTLSCEQNLNHDAMYWYRQDPGQGLRLIYYSQIVNDFQKGDIAEGYSVSREKKESFPLTVTSAQKNPTAFYLCASSLIPGTGNTEAFFGQGTRLTVV.